This passage covers 29 T cell receptor beta chains from one sample sequenced in a study of T cell responses to AZD1222 COVID-19 vaccine. Sequencing was performed with immunoSEQ multiplex PCR; in TCRdb, only in-frame clones are kept and a portion is missing. The table records 90,000 to 120,000 clones, 87% of them present only once. The sequences come from peripheral blood, collected on day 0 of AZD1222 vaccination. Every receptor here comes from an adult in good health.

The chain combines TRBV7-7 with TRBJ2-1; TRBD1 agrees at 7 bases. The germline CDR1 and CDR2 sequences are SSHAT and FNYEAQ (reference sequence). The CDR3 covers 15 residues. V was pared by 1 base and J by 9 bases, with 9 bases of the junction left unmatched. The CDR3 sequence is CASSLGDRATGEQFF. The CDR3 DNA reads as TGTGCCAGCAGCTTAGGTGACAGGGCTACCGGTGAGCAGTTCTTC.

This chain joins TRBV7-2 and TRBJ2-3; 7 positions agree with TRBD2. Germline lookup yields CDR1 SGHTA and CDR2 FQGNSA. The CDR3 is 16 amino acids. The J segment lost 1 base and the V segment lost 1 base, leaving 5 bases of the junction unmatched. The CDR3 sequence: CASSLGTGGRTDTQYF. The DNA for the CDR3 is TGTGCCAGCAGCTTAGGGACGGGGGGTCGCACAGATACGCAGTATTTT.

This chain connects TRBV27 to TRBJ1-6, with D unresolved. Germline V lookup: CDR1 MNHEY, CDR2 SMNVEV (reference sequence). Deletions cut 4 bases from V and 4 bases from J, with 8 bases between. The CDR3 is 14 residues long. This CDR3 reads CASSSGLYNSPLHF. CDR3 coding DNA: TGTGCCAGCAGTTCGGGCCTTTATAATTCACCCCTCCACTTT.

The chain employs TRBV2 and TRBJ2-7, with 8 bases that match TRBD2. This CDR3 has 15 residues. CDR1 and CDR2 (germline): SNHLY, FYNNEI. The junction had 8 bases not matched to a gene; V was cut back by 7 bases and J by 0 bases. The CDR3 sequence: CASTDSGIPSYEQYF. As DNA, the CDR3 is TGTGCCAGCACCGATAGCGGGATCCCCTCCTACGAGCAGTACTTC.

This chain connects TRBV6-5 to TRBJ2-4; possible D gene TRBD1, 6 bases. Germline V gene lookup returns CDR1 MNHEY and CDR2 SVGAGI. Trimming took off 6 bases at V and 9 bases at J, with 12 bases between the two ends. The CDR3 runs to 12 residues. The CDR3 loop is CASSRGGGIQYF. In nucleotides, the CDR3 is TGTGCCAGCAGCCGAGGGGGTGGCATTCAGTACTTC.

The chain recombines TRBV7-2 with TRBJ1-5; D gene unclear. The germline gives CDR1 SGHTA, CDR2 FQGNSA. V was trimmed by 4 bases and J by 2 bases, leaving 9 bases between them. This CDR3 contains 14 residues. The CDR3 region is CASSSRVGNQPQHF. CDR3 sequence (DNA): TGTGCCAGCAGCTCGAGGGTAGGCAATCAGCCCCAGCATTTT.

This chain links TRBV20-1 with TRBJ2-1; D is possibly TRBD1 or TRBD2 (5 bases each). The germline CDR1 and CDR2 sequences are DFQATT and SNEGSKA (reference sequence). V gave up 7 bases and J gave up 6 bases, with 10 bases separating them. CDR3 length: 11 residues. The CDR3 nucleotides read TGCAGTGGGGCTGGGGGCAATGAGCAGTTCTTC. Its translation is CSGAGGNEQFF.

V is TRBV7-9 and J is TRBJ1-1; weak D call: TRBD1 (5 bases). V gave up 3 bases and J gave up 0 bases, with 8 bases separating them. Germline V gives CDR1 SEHNR, CDR2 FQNEAQ (reference sequence). The CDR3 has 14 residues. Written as DNA, the CDR3 is TGTGCCAGCAGCTTTGGGGCCATGAACACTGAAGCTTTCTTT. Protein product: CASSFGAMNTEAFF. Full variable domain (remainder filled in from reference TRBV7-9 and TRBJ1-1): DTGVSQNPRHKITKRGQNVTFRCDPISEHNRLYWYRQTLGQGPEFLTYFQNEAQLEKSRLLSDRFSAERPKGSFSTLEIQRTEQGDSAMYLCASSFGAMNTEAFFGQGTRLTVV.

The gene calls are TRBV9 and TRBJ2-3, with TRBD1 identical over 10 bases. CDR1 is SGDLS, CDR2 YYNGEE, per germline. The CDR3 spans 16 residues. Germline trimming cut 4 bases from V and 1 base from J; bases unmatched to any gene: 6. The CDR3 protein is CASSYDRGHGTDTQYF. The DNA for the CDR3 is TGTGCCAGCAGCTATGACAGGGGGCACGGCACAGATACGCAGTATTTT.

This sequence joins TRBV4-3 and TRBJ1-1, with D possibly matching TRBD1 (5 bases). The V gene lost 4 bases and the J gene lost 1 base, with 13 bases spanning the gap. The CDR3 consists of 15 residues. Germline CDR1 reads LGHNA; CDR2 reads YSLEER. As DNA, the CDR3 is TGCGCCAGCAGCCCGGTCCTCGGGGGGAACACTGAAGCTTTCTTT. As protein: CASSPVLGGNTEAFF.

The CDR3 is CASSMHPGRGNTIYF. CDR3 coding DNA: TGTGCCAGTAGTATGCACCCGGGACGTGGAAACACCATATATTTT. The V and J genes are TRBV19 and TRBJ1-3, with D perhaps matching TRBD1 (5 bases). This CDR3 has 15 residues. CDR1 and CDR2 from the germline V gene are LNHDA and SQIVND (reference sequence). V lost 3 bases to trimming and J lost 3 bases, with 12 bases between them. Supplemented by reference TRBV19 and TRBJ1-3, the full variable domain reads DGGITQSPKYLFRKEGQNVTLSCEQNLNHDAMYWYRQDPGQGLRLIYYSQIVNDFQKGDIAEGYSVSREKKESFPLTVTSAQKNPTAFYLCASSMHPGRGNTIYFGEGSWLTVV.

This chain connects TRBV14 to TRBJ1-3; D not certain. The CDR3 length is 12 residues. The germline CDR1 and CDR2 sequences are SGHDN and FVKESK. Trimming cost V 1 base and J 8 bases, with 6 bases left between them. The CDR3 nucleotides are TGTGCCAGCAGCCAAGTCGGGTACACCATATATTTT. Translating it yields CASSQVGYTIYF.

The gene calls are TRBV11-2 and TRBJ2-1, with 13 nucleotides matching TRBD2. The V gene end was trimmed by 3 bases and the J gene end by 4 bases; junction bases not matched to a gene: 9. The germline V gene has CDR1 SGHAT and CDR2 FQNNGV. The CDR3 sequence is 18 residues long. CDR3 residues: CASSFRLAGGLLYNEQFF. The CDR3 coding sequence is TGTGCCAGCAGCTTCCGACTAGCGGGGGGCCTCTTATACAATGAGCAGTTCTTC.

V gene TRBV11-1 combines with J gene TRBJ2-7; no clear D. Trimming stripped 2 bases from V and 7 bases from J, with 15 bases between. CDR3 length equals 14 residues. The V gene's germline CDR1 is SGHAT and CDR2 FQDESV (reference sequence). CDR3 DNA: TGTGCCAGCAGCTTAAACCAGGCCCAAGGTGAGCAGTACTTC. Its translation is CASSLNQAQGEQYF.

The V gene is TRBV15, the J gene TRBJ1-5; 10 bases align to TRBD1. V lost 5 bases to trimming and J lost 13 bases; unmatched junction nucleotides: 8. Germline CDR1 reads LNHNV; CDR2 reads YYDKDF (reference sequence). The CDR3 totals 13 residues. DNA of the CDR3: TGTGCCACCAGCTCTCCGGACAGGGGGACTCAGCATTTT. Translating it yields CATSSPDRGTQHF.

The chain recombines TRBV7-2 with TRBJ1-2, with 8 bases aligning to TRBD1. There are 15 residues in the CDR3. CDR1 is SGHTA and CDR2 is FQGNSA in the germline V gene. With V trimmed by 1 base and J by 2 bases, 3 bases remained unmatched. The CDR3 loop reads CASSLVTGGNYGYTF. The DNA for the CDR3 is TGTGCCAGCAGCTTAGTTACAGGGGGGAACTATGGCTACACCTTC.

The rearrangement uses TRBV29-1 and TRBJ1-1; the match to TRBD1 covers 7 bases. In germline, CDR1 is SQVTM, CDR2 ANQGSEA. Trimming removed 2 bases from V and 2 bases from J; junction bases left unmatched: 2. The CDR3 length is 13 residues. The CDR3: CSVERDSNTEAFF. Written as DNA, the CDR3 is TGCAGCGTTGAACGGGACAGTAACACTGAAGCTTTCTTT.

The V and J genes are TRBV28 and TRBJ2-3; weak D call: TRBD1 (8 bases). V dropped 3 bases and J dropped 6 bases, with 22 bases sitting between them. Per the germline V gene, CDR1 is MDHEN and CDR2 is SYDVKM. CDR3 length: 17 residues. The chain's CDR3 is CASSFPGGGSVMDTQYF. In DNA form, the CDR3 reads TGTGCCAGCAGTTTCCCAGGGGGCGGGAGCGTAATGGATACGCAGTATTTT. The full variable domain, completed using reference TRBV28 and TRBJ2-3, is DVKVTQSSRYLVKRTGEKVFLECVQDMDHENMFWYRQDPGLGLRLIYFSYDVKMKEKGDIPEGYSVSREKKERFSLILESASTNQTSMYLCASSFPGGGSVMDTQYFGPGTRLTVL.

This rearrangement joins TRBV4-3 to TRBJ2-3; D unresolved. Germline loops: CDR1 LGHNA, CDR2 YSLEER. Trimming shortened V by 1 base and J by 2 bases, and 7 bases separated the two germline ends. The CDR3 covers 14 residues. The DNA of the CDR3 is TGCGCCAGCAGCCAAGCAGGAATCACAGATACGCAGTATTTT. It specifies CASSQAGITDTQYF.

The rearrangement uses TRBV27 and TRBJ2-7, with no clear D. The germline CDR1 and CDR2 sequences are MNHEY and SMNVEV (reference sequence). The CDR3 is 14 residues long. V was clipped by 2 bases and J by 2 bases, with 10 bases between them. The CDR3 spells CASSLAPGPYEQYF. The CDR3, as DNA: TGTGCCAGCAGTTTAGCACCGGGCCCCTACGAGCAGTACTTC.

The chain links TRBV4-2 to TRBJ2-2, with 7 bases aligning to TRBD1. The CDR3 runs to 17 residues. Germline V gives CDR1 LGHNA, CDR2 YNFKEQ. Trimming removed 5 bases from V and 2 bases from J; junction bases left unmatched: 11. The CDR3 region has the DNA TGTGCCAGCAGCGGACCGACCGGGACAGCAAACACCGGGGAGCTGTTTTTT. It yields the protein CASSGPTGTANTGELFF.

This chain links TRBV30 with TRBJ1-1; D remains unclear. V lost 4 bases, J lost 4 bases, and 4 bases lay in between. Germline-derived CDR1 and CDR2 are GTSNPN and SVGIG (reference sequence). This CDR3 spans 10 amino acids. In DNA form, the CDR3 reads TGTGCCTGGACGGTCACTGAAGCTTTCTTT. Protein sequence: CAWTVTEAFF.

V gene TRBV6-2 or TRBV6-3 combines with J gene TRBJ2-1; TRBD2 is a possible D gene (5 bases). The CDR3 contains 13 residues. Germline V gene sequence: CDR1 MNHEY, CDR2 SVGEGT. Trimming left V 6 bases short and J 4 bases short, with 10 bases between. The CDR3 protein is CASSLGEYNEQFF. CDR3 nucleotide sequence: TGTGCCAGCAGCCTCGGGGAATACAATGAGCAGTTCTTC.

This chain uses TRBV7-2 with TRBJ2-1; D may be TRBD2 (5 bases). Germline V gene sequence: CDR1 SGHTA, CDR2 FQGNSA. Trimming shortened V by 4 bases and J by 11 bases, and 12 bases separated the two germline ends. The CDR3 loop spans 12 amino acids. The CDR3 region has the DNA TGTGCCAGCAGCTCCCGGACGGGGAAGCAGTTCTTC. Encoded protein: CASSSRTGKQFF.

The chain recombines TRBV6-5 with TRBJ2-1, with 10 bases that match TRBD2. Germline CDR1 MNHEY, CDR2 SVGAGI. After removal of 4 bases from V and 5 bases from J, the junction contained 5 bases not matched to a gene. The CDR3 loop spans 15 amino acids. This chain's CDR3 is CASSLGLARDNEQFF. CDR3 in DNA: TGTGCCAGCAGTTTGGGACTAGCGAGAGACAATGAGCAGTTCTTC.

This chain joins TRBV19 and TRBJ2-1; 14 bases are a match to TRBD2. CDR3 length: 13 amino acids. The germline CDR1 and CDR2 sequences are LNHDA and SQIVND (reference sequence). The ends lost 7 bases at V and 10 bases at J; junction bases unmatched: 3. The CDR3 DNA follows: TGTGCCAGTACCAGACTAGCGGGGGGGGAGCAGTTCTTC. It is translated as CASTRLAGGEQFF. The full variable domain, in which reference TRBV19 and TRBJ2-1 provide the parts outside the CDR3, is DGGITQSPKYLFRKEGQNVTLSCEQNLNHDAMYWYRQDPGQGLRLIYYSQIVNDFQKGDIAEGYSVSREKKESFPLTVTSAQKNPTAFYLCASTRLAGGEQFFGPGTRLTVL.

The rearrangement joins TRBV28 to TRBJ2-5, with D perhaps being TRBD1 or TRBD2 (5 bases each). Germline loops: CDR1 MDHEN, CDR2 SYDVKM. Trimming took 6 bases from V and 5 from J, leaving 31 bases between them. The CDR3 spans 19 residues. The CDR3 DNA reads as TGTGCCAGCAGCTCACGCTGGGGCCGGACGGGACGGAAGGTCGAGACCCAGTACTTC. Its protein is CASSSRWGRTGRKVETQYF.

The CDR3 region is CASSSAYNEQFF. For the CDR3, the DNA is TGTGCCAGCAGCTCGGCGTACAATGAGCAGTTCTTC. The chain joins TRBV11-3 to TRBJ2-1; D gene uncertain. The V gene's germline CDR1 is SGHNT and CDR2 YENEEA. The CDR3 runs 12 residues. V shed 4 bases and J shed 4 bases, with 5 bases lying between them.

The count of this clone is one. This sequence joins TRBV5-6 and TRBJ1-1; D unclear. CDR1 and CDR2 (germline): SGHDT, YYEEEE. This CDR3 is built from 11 residues. The V gene lost 0 bases and the J gene lost 8 bases, with 5 bases spanning the gap. DNA for the CDR3: TGTGCCAGCAGCTTGGCTACGGAAGCTTTCTTT. Translated: CASSLATEAFF.